This TCR beta chain was sequenced in a study of CD8 T cells in ankylosing spondylitis. Per the germline V gene, CDR1 is SEHNR and CDR2 is FQNEAQ (reference sequence). J lost 4 bases, V lost 4 bases, and 3 bases had no gene match. The CDR3 covers 15 residues. TCRdb fed the 5' RACE reads into MiXCR, producing one record per CDR3 protein. The sample yields roughly 200,000 distinct CDR3 sequences, 9.5% to 15% seen once. This clonotype was detected many times. The sequencing input was blood, either unsorted or a sorted T cell fraction (not recorded which). The clonotype originates from a male donor with ankylosing spondylitis or in good health (not recorded which). This chain uses TRBV7-9 with TRBJ2-1; TRBD2 matches at 11 bases. The CDR3 DNA reads TGTGCCAGCAGCTCGGGACTAGCGGATTACAATGAGCAGTTCTTC. Translating it yields CASSSGLADYNEQFF.